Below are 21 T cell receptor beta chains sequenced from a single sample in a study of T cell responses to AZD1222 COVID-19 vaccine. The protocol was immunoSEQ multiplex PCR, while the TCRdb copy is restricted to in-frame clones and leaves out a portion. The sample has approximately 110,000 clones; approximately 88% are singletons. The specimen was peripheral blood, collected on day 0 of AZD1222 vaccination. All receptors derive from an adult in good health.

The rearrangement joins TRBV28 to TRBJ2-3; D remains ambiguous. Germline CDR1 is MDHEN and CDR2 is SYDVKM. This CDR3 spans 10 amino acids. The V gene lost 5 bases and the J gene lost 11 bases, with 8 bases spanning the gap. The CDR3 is CASSNKGQYF. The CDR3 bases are TGTGCCAGCAGTAATAAAGGGCAGTATTTT.

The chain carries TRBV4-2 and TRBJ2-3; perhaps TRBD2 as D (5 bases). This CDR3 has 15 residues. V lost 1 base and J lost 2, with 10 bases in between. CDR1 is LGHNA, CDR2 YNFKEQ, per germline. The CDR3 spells CASSQVPGNTDTQYF. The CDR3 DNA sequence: TGTGCCAGCAGCCAAGTGCCGGGAAACACAGATACGCAGTATTTT.

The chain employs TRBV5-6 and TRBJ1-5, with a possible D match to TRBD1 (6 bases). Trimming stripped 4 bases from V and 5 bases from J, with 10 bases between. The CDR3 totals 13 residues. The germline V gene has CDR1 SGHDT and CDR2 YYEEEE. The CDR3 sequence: CASSRNRDQPQHF. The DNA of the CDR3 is TGTGCCAGCAGCCGGAACAGGGATCAGCCCCAGCATTTT.

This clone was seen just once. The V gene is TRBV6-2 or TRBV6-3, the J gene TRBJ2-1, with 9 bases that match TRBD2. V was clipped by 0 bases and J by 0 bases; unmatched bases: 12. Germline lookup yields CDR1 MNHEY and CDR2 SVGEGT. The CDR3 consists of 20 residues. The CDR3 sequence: CASSYSTASGTNSSYNEQFF. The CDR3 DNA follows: TGTGCCAGCAGTTACTCGACGGCTAGCGGGACCAACTCCTCCTACAATGAGCAGTTCTTC.

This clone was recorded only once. The CDR3 DNA reads TGTGCCAGCAGCTTCCGGACGGGGGGGCCCCCTGAGCAGTTCTTC. Residues: CASSFRTGGPPEQFF. The rearrangement uses TRBV7-9 and TRBJ2-1; the match to TRBD2 covers 8 bases. In germline, CDR1 is SEHNR, CDR2 FQNEAQ (reference sequence). The CDR3 runs to 15 residues. The ends lost 3 bases at V and 9 bases at J; junction bases unmatched: 10.

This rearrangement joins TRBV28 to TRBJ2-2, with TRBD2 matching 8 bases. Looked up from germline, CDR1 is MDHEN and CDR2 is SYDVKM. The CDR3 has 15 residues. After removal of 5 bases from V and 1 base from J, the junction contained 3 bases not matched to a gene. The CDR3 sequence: CASSLAGLNTGELFF. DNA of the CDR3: TGTGCCAGCAGTCTAGCGGGCCTGAACACCGGGGAGCTGTTTTTT.

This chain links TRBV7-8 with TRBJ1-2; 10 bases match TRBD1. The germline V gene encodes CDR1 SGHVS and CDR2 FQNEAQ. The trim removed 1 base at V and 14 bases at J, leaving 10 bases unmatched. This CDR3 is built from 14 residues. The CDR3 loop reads CASSLGWTGGPRTF. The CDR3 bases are TGTGCCAGCAGCTTAGGTTGGACAGGGGGGCCCAGGACCTTC.

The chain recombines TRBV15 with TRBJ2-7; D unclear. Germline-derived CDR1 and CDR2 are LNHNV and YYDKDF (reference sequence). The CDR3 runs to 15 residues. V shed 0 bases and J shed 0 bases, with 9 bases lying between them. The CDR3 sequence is CATSRDHRSSYEQYF. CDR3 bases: TGTGCCACCAGCAGAGATCACCGGAGCTCCTACGAGCAGTACTTC.

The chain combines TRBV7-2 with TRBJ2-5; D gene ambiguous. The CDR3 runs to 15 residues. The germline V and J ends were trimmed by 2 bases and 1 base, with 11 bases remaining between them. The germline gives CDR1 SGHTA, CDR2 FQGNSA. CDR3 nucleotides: TGTGCCAGCAGCTTAAATAAGGCTAGCCAAGAGACCCAGTACTTC. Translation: CASSLNKASQETQYF.

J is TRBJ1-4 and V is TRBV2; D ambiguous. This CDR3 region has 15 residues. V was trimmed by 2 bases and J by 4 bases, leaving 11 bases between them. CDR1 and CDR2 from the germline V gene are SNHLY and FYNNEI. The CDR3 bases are TGTGCCAGCAGTGAACGGCGGGAACTTAATGAAAAACTGTTTTTT. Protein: CASSERRELNEKLFF.

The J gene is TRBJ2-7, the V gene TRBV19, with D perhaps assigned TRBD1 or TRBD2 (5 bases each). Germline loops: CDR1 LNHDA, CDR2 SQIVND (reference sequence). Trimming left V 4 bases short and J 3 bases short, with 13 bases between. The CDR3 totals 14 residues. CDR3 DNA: TGTGCCAGTAGTAGGGACGGCCGGGGCTACGAGCAGTACTTC. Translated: CASSRDGRGYEQYF.

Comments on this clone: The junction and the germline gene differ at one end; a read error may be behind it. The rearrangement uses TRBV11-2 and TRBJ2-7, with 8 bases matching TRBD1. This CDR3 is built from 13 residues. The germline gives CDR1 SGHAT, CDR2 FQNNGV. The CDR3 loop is CASSATGALQQYF. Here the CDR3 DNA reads TGTGCCAGCAGCGCGACAGGGGCACTACAGCAATACTTC.

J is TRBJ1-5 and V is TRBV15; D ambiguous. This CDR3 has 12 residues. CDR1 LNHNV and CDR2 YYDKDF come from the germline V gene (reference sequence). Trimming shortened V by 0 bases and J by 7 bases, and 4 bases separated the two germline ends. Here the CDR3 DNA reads TGTGCCACCAGCAGAGAGCGCCAGCCCCAGCATTTT. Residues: CATSRERQPQHF.

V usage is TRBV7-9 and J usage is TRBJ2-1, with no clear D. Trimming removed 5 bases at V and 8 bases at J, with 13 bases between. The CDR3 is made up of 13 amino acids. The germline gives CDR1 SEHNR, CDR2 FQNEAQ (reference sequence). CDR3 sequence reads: CASSPSPRDEQFF. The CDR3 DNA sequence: TGTGCCAGCAGCCCAAGCCCCCGCGATGAGCAGTTCTTC.

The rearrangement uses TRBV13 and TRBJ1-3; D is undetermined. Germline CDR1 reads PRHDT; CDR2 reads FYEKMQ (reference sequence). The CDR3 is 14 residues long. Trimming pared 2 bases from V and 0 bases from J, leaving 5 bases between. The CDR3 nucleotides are TGTGCCAGCAGCTTACAGTACTCTGGAAACACCATATATTTT. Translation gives CASSLQYSGNTIYF.

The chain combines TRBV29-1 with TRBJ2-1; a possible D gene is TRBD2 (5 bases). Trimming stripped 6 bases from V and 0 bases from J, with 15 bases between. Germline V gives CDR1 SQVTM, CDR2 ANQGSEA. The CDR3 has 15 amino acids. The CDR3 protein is CSVEAQRSSYNEQFF. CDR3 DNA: TGCAGCGTGGAGGCGCAGAGATCCTCCTACAATGAGCAGTTCTTC.

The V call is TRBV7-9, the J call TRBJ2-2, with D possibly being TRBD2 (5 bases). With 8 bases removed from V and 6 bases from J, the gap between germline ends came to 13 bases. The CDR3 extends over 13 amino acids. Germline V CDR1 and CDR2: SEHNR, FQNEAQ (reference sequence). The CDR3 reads CASRTSGAGELFF. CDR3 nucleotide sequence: TGTGCCAGCCGAACGTCCGGGGCCGGGGAGCTGTTTTTT.

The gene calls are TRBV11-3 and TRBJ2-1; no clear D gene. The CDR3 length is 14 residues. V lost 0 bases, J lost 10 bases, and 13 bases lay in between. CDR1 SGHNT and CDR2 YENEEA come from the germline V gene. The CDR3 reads CASSLEAKVREQFF. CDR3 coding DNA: TGTGCCAGCAGCTTAGAAGCCAAGGTTAGGGAGCAGTTCTTC.

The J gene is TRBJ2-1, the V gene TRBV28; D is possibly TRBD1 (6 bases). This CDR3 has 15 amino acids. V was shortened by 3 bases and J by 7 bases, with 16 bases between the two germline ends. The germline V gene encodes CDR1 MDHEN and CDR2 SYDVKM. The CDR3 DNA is TGTGCCAGCAGTTTTAGGGGGAACCCCCCTAATGAGCAGTTCTTC. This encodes CASSFRGNPPNEQFF.

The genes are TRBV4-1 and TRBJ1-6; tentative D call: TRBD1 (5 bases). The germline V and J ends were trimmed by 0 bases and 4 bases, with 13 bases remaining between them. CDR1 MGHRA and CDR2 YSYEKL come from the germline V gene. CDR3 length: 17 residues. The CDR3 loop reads CASSQDAQGGYNSPLHF. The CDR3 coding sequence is TGCGCCAGCAGCCAAGATGCCCAGGGTGGATATAATTCACCCCTCCACTTT.

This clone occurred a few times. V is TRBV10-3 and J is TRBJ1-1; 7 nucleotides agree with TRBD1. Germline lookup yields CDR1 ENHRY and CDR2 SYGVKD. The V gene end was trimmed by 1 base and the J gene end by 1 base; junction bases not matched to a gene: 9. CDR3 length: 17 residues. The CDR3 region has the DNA TGTGCCATCAGTGAGTTAAGAAGGGGGCATAAGAACACTGAAGCTTTCTTT. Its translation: CAISELRRGHKNTEAFF.